Given below is one TCR beta chain in context. Individuals who donated were healthy Caucasians from Russia aged 6 to 90. These data originate in a study of blood T cells in healthy people across ages. Germline assignment: CDR1 DFQATT and CDR2 SNEGSKA (reference sequence). The CDR3 extends over 14 amino acids. Trimming cost V 3 bases and J 6 bases; bases outside gene matches: 4. It was with a sample-barcoded 5' primer and a J-beta primer mix that a second PCR of roughly 7 to 11 cycles was run. Template switching added a 12-random-nucleotide identifier to every cDNA molecule. MiXCR, applied by TCRdb to the 5' RACE reads, yields one record per CDR3 protein. The sample lists just over 1 million distinct CDR3 sequences; 40% to 45% were seen once.

The TCR originated in a woman aged 55 to 70 in good health. Sequenced: blood. This chain joins TRBV20-1 and TRBJ2-1, with 11 bases lining up with TRBD2. This CDR3 reads CSASRLAGGNEQFF. In DNA, the CDR3 is TGCAGTGCTAGCAGGCTAGCGGGAGGCAATGAGCAGTTCTTC.